These T cell receptor beta chains were read from a single sample in a study of lymphopenia after photon versus proton radiotherapy. Profiling relied on immunoSEQ multiplex PCR, and the TCRdb table lists in-frame clones only, not all of them. The data show 60,000 to 75,000 clones, about nine tenths seen once. Sequenced material: peripheral blood, taken from a patient treated with proton-based radiotherapy. These receptors came from a man older than 75 with esophageal cancer. Both conserved end residues are part of each CDR3. D genes are given only for firm matches. Only some rows state a clone size, as once, few, many or a class for expanded clones.

CASSYLDNQETQYF	TGTGCCAGCAGTTACTTAGACAACCAAGAGACCCAGTACTTC	TRBJ2-5	TRBV6-5	-	-
CAWSMSAYNEQFF	TGTGCCTGGAGTATGTCCGCGTACAATGAGCAGTTCTTC	TRBJ2-1	TRBV30	-	-
CASSPLPGIKTYEQYF	TGTGCCAGCTCACCCCTACCGGGGATCAAAACCTACGAGCAGTACTTC	TRBJ2-7	TRBV18	-	-
CASSPGLVGADTQYF	TGCGCCAGCAGCCCTGGACTAGTAGGGGCAGATACGCAGTATTTT	TRBJ2-3	TRBV4-3	-	TRBD2
CAISLAGEKNEQYF	TGTGCCATCAGCCTAGCGGGAGAGAAAAACGAGCAGTACTTC	TRBJ2-7	TRBV10-3	-	TRBD2
CASSLAGVNNEQFF	TGTGCCAGCAGCTTAGCGGGAGTGAACAATGAGCAGTTCTTC	TRBJ2-1	TRBV7-2	-	-
CASSSETGNTGELFF	TGTGCCAGCAGCTCTGAGACAGGCAACACCGGGGAGCTGTTTTTT	TRBJ2-2	TRBV7-9	-	-
CASSHQRGFTDTQYF	TGCGCCAGCAGCCATCAACGAGGTTTCACAGATACGCAGTATTTT	TRBJ2-3	TRBV4-3	once	-
CASSSGLAGASTDTQYF	TGCGCCAGCAGCTCAGGACTAGCGGGAGCGAGCACAGATACGCAGTATTTT	TRBJ2-3	TRBV5-1	-	TRBD2
CSASGGRGPSYEQYF	TGCAGCGCCTCGGGCGGCAGGGGACCCTCCTACGAGCAGTACTTC	TRBJ2-7	TRBV29-1	-	-
CASSAGSVINEQFF	TGTGCCAGCAGCGCAGGGTCCGTCATCAATGAGCAGTTCTTC	TRBJ2-1	TRBV9	-	-
CASSQDAGLGDIQYF	TGCGCCAGCAGCCAAGATGCGGGGTTAGGGGACATTCAGTACTTC	TRBJ2-4	TRBV4-3	-	-
CSAFAGVPHEAFF	TGCAGCGCATTTGCAGGGGTGCCGCATGAAGCTTTCTTT	TRBJ1-1	TRBV29-1	-	-
CASSLTGGGAADTQYF	TGTGCCAGCAGCTTAACCGGCGGGGGGGCGGCAGATACGCAGTATTTT	TRBJ2-3	TRBV7-8	-	TRBD2
CASSLEGGHGKAFF	TGCGCCAGCAGCTTGGAAGGGGGACACGGTAAAGCTTTCTTT	TRBJ1-1	TRBV5-1	-	-
CSVEDPREEAFF	TGCAGCGTTGAAGATCCTCGGGAGGAAGCTTTCTTT	TRBJ1-1	TRBV29-1	-	-